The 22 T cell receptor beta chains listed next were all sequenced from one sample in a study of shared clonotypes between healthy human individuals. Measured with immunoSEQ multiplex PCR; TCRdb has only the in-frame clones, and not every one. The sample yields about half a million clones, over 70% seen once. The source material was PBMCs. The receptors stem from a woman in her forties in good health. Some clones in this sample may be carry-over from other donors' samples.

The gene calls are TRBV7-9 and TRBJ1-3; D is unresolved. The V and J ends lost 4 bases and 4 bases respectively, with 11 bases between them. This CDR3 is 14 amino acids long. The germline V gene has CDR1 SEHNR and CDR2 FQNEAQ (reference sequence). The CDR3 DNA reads TGTGCCAGCAGCTCTCAGAGGGTGGGAAACACCATATATTTT. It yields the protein CASSSQRVGNTIYF.

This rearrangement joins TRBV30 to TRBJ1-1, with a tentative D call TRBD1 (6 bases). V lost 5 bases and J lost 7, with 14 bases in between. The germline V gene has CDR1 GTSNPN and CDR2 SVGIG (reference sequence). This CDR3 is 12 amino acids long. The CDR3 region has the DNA TGTGCCTGGTCGACCAACAGGGTTGAAGCTTTCTTT. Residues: CAWSTNRVEAFF.

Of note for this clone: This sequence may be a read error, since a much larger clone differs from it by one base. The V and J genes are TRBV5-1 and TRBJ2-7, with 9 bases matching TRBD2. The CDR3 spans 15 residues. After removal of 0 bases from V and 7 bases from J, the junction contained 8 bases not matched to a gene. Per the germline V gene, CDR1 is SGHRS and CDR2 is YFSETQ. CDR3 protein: CASSLGAGGPVEQYF. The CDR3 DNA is TGCGCCAGCAGCTTGGGGGCGGGAGGGCCGGTTGAGCAGTACTTC. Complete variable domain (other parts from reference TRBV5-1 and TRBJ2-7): KAGVTQTPRYLIKTRGQQVTLSCSPISGHRSVSWYQQTPGQGLQFLFEYFSETQRNKGNFPGRFSGRQFSNSRSEMNVSTLELGDSALYLCASSLGAGGPVEQYFGPGTRLTVT.

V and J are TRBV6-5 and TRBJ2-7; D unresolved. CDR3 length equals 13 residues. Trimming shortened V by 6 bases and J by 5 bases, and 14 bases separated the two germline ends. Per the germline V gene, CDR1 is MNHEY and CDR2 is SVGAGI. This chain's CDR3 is CASSRTEFDEQYF. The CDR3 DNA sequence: TGTGCCAGCAGCCGAACAGAGTTCGACGAGCAGTACTTC.

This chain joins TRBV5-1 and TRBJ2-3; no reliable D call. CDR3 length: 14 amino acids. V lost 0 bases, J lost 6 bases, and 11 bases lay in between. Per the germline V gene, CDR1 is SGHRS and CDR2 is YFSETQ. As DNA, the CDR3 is TGCGCCAGCAGCTTGGTCCGGGCTGGGGATACGCAGTATTTT. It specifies CASSLVRAGDTQYF.

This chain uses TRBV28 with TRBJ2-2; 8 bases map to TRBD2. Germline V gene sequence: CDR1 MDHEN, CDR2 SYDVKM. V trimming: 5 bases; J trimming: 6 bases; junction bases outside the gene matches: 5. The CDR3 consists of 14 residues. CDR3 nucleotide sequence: TGTGCCAGCAGTCCCGGGACTAGACCCGGGGAGCTGTTTTTT. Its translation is CASSPGTRPGELFF.

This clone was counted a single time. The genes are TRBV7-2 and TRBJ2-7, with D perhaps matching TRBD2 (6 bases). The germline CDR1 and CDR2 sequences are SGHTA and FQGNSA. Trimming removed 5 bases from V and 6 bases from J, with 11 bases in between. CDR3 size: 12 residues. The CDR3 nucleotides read TGTGCCAGCAGCCCAACTAGCTCCGAGCAGTACTTC. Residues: CASSPTSSEQYF.

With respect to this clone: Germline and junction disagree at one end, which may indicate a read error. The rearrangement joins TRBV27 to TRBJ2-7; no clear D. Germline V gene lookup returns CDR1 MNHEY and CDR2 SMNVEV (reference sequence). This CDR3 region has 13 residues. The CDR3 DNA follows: TGTGCCCGCAGTCACGGGCCCCACTACGAGCAGTACTTC. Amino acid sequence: CARSHGPHYEQYF.

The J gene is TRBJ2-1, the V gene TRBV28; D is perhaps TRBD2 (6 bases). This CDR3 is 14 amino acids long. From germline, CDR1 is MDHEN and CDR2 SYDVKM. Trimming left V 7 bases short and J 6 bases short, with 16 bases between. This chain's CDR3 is CASNQDYPSNEQFF. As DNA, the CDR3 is TGTGCCAGCAACCAGGACTACCCAAGCAATGAGCAGTTCTTC.

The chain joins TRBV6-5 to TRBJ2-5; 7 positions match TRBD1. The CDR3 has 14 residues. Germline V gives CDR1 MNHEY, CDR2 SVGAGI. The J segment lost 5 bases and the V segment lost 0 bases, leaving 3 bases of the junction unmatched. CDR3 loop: CASSYSTGYETQYF. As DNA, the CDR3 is TGTGCCAGCAGTTACTCGACAGGGTATGAGACCCAGTACTTC.

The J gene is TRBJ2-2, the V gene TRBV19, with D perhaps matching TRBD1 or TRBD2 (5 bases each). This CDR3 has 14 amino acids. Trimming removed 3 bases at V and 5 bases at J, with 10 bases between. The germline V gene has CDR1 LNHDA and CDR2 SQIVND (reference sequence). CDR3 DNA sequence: TGTGCCAGTAGTATCTTTGGGGGAACCGGGGAGCTGTTTTTT. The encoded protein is CASSIFGGTGELFF. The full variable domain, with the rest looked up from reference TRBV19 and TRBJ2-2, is DGGITQSPKYLFRKEGQNVTLSCEQNLNHDAMYWYRQDPGQGLRLIYYSQIVNDFQKGDIAEGYSVSREKKESFPLTVTSAQKNPTAFYLCASSIFGGTGELFFGEGSRLTVL.

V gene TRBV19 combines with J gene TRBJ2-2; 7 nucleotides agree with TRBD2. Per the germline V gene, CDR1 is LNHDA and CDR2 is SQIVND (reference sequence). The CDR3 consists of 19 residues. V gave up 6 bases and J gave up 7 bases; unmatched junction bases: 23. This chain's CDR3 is CASSTLMPRVGRALGELFF. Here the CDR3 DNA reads TGTGCCAGTAGCACCCTAATGCCCCGAGTTGGGAGGGCCCTCGGGGAGCTGTTTTTT.

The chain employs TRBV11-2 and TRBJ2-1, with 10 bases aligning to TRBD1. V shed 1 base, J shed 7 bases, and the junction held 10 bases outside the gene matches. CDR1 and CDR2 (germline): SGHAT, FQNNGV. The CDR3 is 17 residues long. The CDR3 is CASSLALAGQGKNEQFF. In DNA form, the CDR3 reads TGTGCCAGCAGCTTAGCCCTCGCGGGACAGGGGAAAAATGAGCAGTTCTTC.

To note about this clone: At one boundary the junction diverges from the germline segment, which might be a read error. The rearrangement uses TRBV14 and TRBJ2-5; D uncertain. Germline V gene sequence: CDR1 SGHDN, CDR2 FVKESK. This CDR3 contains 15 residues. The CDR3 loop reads CASSQSSTNQEAQYF. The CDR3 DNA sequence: TGTGCCAGCAGCCAATCTTCCACTAACCAAGAGGCCCAGTACTTC.

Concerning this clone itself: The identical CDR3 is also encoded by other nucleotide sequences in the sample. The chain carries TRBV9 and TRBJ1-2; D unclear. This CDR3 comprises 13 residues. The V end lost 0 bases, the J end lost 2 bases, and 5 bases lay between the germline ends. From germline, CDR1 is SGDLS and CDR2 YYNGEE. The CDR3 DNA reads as TGTGCCAGCAGCGTAGCCAGGAACTATGGCTACACCTTC. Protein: CASSVARNYGYTF. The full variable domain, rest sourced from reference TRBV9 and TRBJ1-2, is DSGVTQTPKHLITATGQRVTLRCSPRSGDLSVYWYQQSLDQGLQFLIQYYNGEERAKGNILERFSAQQFPDLHSELNLSSLELGDSALYFCASSVARNYGYTFGSGTRLTVV.

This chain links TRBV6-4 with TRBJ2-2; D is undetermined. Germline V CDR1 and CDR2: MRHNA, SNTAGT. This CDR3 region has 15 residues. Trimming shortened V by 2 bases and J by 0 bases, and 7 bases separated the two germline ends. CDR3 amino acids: CASSDTTTNTGELFF. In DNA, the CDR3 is TGTGCCAGCAGTGACACAACTACGAACACCGGGGAGCTGTTTTTT.

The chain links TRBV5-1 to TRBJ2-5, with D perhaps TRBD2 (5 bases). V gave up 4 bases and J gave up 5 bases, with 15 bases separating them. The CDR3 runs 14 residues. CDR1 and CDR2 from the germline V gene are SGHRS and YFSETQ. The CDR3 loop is CASSAGRVGETQYF. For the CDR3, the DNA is TGCGCCAGCAGCGCCGGGCGGGTTGGGGAGACCCAGTACTTC.

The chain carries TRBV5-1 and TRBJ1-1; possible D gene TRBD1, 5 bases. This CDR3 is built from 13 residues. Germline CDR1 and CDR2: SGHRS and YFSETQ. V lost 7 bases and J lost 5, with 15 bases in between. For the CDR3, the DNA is TGCGCCAGCCGGACCACCCAGGGAACTGAAGCTTTCTTT. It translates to CASRTTQGTEAFF.

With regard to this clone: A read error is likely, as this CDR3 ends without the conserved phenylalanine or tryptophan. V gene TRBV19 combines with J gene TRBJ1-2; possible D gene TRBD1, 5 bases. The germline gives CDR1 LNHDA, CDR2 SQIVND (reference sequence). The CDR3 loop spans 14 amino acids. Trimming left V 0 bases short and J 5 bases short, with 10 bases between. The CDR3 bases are TGTGCCAGTAGTATAGAGGTGACAGTATATGGCTACACCCTC. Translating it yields CASSIEVTVYGYTL.

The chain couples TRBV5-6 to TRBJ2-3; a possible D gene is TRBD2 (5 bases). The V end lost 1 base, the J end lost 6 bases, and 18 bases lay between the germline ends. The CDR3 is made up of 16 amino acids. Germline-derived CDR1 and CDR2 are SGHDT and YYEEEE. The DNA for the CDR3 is TGTGCCAGCAGCTTGAACCAAGGACTTCCGTGGGATACGCAGTATTTT. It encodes CASSLNQGLPWDTQYF.

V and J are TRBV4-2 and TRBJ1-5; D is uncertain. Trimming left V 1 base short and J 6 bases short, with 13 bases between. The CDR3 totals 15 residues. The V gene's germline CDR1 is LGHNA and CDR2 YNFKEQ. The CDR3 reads CASSQAWESGQPQHF. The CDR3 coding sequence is TGTGCCAGCAGCCAAGCCTGGGAATCGGGTCAGCCCCAGCATTTT.

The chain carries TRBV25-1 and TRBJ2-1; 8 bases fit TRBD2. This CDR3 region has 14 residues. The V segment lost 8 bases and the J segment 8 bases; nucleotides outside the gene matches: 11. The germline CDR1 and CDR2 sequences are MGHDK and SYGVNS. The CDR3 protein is CASRKEAGVDEQFF. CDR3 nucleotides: TGTGCCAGCCGGAAAGAAGCGGGAGTCGATGAGCAGTTCTTC.